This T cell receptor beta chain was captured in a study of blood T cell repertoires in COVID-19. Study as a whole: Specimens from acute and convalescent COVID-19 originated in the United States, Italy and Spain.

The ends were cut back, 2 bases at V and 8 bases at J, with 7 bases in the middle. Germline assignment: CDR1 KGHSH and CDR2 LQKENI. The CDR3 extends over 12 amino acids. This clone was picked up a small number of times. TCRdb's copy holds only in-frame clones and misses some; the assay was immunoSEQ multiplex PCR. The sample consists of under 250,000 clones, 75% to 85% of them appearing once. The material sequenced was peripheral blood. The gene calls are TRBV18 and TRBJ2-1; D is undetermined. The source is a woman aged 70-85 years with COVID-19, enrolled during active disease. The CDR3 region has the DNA TGTGCCAGCTCACCAACAGTAGATGAGCAGTTCTTC. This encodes CASSPTVDEQFF.